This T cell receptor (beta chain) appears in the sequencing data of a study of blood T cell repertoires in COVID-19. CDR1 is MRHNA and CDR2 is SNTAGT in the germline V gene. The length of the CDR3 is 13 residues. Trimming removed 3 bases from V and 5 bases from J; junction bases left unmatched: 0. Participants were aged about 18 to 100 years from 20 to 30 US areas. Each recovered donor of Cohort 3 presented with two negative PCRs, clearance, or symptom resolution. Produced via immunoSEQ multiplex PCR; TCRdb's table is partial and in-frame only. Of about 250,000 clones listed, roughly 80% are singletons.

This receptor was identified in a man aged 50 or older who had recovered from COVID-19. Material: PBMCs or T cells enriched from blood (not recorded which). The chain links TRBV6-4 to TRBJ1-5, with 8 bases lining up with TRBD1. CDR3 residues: CASSEQGDQPQHF. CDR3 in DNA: TGTGCCAGCAGTGAACAGGGGGATCAGCCCCAGCATTTT.